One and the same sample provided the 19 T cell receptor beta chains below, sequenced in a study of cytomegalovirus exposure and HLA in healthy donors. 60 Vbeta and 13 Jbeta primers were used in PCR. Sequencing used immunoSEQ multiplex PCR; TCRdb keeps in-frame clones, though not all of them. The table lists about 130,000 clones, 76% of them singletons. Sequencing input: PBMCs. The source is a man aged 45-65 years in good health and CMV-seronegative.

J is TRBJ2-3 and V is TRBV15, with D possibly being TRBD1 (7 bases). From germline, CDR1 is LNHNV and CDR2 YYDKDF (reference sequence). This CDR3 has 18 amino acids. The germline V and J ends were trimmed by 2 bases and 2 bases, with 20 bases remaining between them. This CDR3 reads CATSRSPLAGQITDTQYF. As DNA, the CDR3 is TGTGCCACCAGCAGATCGCCCCTGGCGGGACAGATCACAGATACGCAGTATTTT.

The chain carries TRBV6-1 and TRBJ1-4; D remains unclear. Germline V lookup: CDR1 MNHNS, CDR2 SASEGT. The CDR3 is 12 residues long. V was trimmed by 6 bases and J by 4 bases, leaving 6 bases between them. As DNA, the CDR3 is TGTGCCAGCAGGGCTGTTAATGAAAAACTGTTTTTT. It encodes CASRAVNEKLFF.

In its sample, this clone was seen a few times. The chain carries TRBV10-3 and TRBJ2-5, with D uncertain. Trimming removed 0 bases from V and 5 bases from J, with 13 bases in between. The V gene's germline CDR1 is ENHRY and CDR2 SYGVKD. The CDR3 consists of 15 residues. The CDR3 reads CAISESSLRSETQYF. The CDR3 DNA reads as TGTGCCATCAGTGAGTCGTCTCTCCGGTCGGAGACCCAGTACTTC.

Here the CDR3 DNA reads TGTGCCACCAGCAGAGATCAGCAGGCTAACTATGGCTACACCTTC. Protein sequence: CATSRDQQANYGYTF. The chain uses TRBV15 and TRBJ1-2; D remains ambiguous. The germline V gene encodes CDR1 LNHNV and CDR2 YYDKDF (reference sequence). V lost 0 bases and J 0 bases, leaving 8 bases between the germline ends. There are 15 residues in the CDR3.

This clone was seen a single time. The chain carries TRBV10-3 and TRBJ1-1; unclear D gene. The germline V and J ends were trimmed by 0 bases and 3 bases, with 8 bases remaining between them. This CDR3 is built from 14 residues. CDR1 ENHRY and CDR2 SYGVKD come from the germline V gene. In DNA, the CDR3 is TGTGCCATCAGTGAGTCGATACAGTACACTGAAGCTTTCTTT. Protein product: CAISESIQYTEAFF.

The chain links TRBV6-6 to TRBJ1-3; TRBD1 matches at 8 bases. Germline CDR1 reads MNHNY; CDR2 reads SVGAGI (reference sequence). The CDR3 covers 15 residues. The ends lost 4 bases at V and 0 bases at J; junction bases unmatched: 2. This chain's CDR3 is CASSLTGGSGNTIYF. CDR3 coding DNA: TGTGCCAGCAGTTTAACAGGGGGCTCTGGAAACACCATATATTTT.

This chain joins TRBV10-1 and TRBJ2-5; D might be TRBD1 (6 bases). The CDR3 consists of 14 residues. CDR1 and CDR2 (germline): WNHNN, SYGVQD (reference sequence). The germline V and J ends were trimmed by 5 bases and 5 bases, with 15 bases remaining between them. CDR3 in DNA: TGCGCCAGCAGTCAAGCAGGGGTAGGGGAGACCCAGTACTTC. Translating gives CASSQAGVGETQYF.

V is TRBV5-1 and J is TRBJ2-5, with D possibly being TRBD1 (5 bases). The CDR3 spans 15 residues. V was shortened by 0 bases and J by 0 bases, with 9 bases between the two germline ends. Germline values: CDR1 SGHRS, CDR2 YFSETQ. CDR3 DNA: TGCGCCAGCAGCTTGGGGGGCGCGAACCAAGAGACCCAGTACTTC. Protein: CASSLGGANQETQYF.

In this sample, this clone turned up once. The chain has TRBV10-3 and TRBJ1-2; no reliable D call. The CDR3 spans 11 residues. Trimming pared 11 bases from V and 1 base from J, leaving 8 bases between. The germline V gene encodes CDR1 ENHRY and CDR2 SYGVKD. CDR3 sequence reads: CAVRVNYGYTF. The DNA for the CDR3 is TGTGCCGTGAGGGTTAACTATGGCTACACCTTC.

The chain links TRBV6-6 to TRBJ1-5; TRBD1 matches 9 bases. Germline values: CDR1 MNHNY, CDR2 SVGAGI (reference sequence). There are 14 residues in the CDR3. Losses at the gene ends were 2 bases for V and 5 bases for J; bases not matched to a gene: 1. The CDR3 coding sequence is TGTGCCAGCAGTTACCGGGACAGGGATCAGCCCCAGCATTTT. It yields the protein CASSYRDRDQPQHF.

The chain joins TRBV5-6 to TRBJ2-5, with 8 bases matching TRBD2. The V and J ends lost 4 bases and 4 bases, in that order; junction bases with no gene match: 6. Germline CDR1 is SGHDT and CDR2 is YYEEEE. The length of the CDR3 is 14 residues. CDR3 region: CASSPGGARETQYF. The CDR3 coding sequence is TGTGCCAGCAGCCCCGGGGGGGCCAGAGAGACCCAGTACTTC.

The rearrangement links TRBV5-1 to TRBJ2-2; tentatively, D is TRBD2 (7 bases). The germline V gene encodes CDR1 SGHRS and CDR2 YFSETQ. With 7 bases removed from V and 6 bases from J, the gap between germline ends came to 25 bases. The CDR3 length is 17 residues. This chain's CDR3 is CASLLEPGGRRSGELFF. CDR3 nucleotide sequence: TGCGCCAGCCTACTTGAACCCGGGGGGCGGAGGTCCGGGGAGCTGTTTTTT.

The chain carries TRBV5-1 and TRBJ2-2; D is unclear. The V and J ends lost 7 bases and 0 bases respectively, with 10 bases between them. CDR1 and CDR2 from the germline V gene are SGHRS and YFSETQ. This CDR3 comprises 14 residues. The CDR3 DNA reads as TGCGCCAGCGCAGACTTAACGAACACCGGGGAGCTGTTTTTT. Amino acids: CASADLTNTGELFF.

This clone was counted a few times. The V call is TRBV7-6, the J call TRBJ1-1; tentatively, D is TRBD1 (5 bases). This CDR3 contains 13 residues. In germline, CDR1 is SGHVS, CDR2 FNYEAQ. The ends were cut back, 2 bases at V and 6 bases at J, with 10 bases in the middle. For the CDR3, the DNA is TGTGCCAGCAGCTTACAGGGCCCCTCTGAAGCTTTCTTT. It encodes CASSLQGPSEAFF.

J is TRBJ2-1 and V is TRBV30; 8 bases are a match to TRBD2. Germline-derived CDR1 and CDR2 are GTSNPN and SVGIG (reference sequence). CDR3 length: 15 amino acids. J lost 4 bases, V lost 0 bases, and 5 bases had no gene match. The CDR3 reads CAWSVGGGSYNEQFF. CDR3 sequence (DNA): TGTGCCTGGAGTGTCGGGGGGGGAAGTTACAATGAGCAGTTCTTC.

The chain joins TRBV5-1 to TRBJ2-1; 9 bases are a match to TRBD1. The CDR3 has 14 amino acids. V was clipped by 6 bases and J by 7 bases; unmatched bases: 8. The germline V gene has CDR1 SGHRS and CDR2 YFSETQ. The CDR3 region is CASTYTDRGNEQFF. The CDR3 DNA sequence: TGCGCCAGCACCTATACCGACAGGGGGAATGAGCAGTTCTTC.

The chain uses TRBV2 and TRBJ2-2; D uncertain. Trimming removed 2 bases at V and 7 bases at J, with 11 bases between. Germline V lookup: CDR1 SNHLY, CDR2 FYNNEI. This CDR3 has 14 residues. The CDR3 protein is CASSESLHRGELFF. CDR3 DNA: TGTGCCAGCAGTGAAAGCCTTCACCGCGGGGAGCTGTTTTTT.

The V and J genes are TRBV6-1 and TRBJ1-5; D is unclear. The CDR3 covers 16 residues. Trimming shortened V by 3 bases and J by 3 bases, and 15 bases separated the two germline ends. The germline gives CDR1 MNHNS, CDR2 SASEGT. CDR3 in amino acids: CASSDQFRDPNQPQHF. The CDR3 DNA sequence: TGTGCCAGCAGTGACCAGTTCCGGGATCCCAATCAGCCCCAGCATTTT.

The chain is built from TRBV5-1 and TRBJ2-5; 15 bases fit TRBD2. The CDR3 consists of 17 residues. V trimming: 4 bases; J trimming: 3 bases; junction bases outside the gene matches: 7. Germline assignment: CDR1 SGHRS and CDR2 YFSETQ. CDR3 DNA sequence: TGCGCCAGCAGCCCAGGACTAGCGGGGGGGCGGGAAGAGACCCAGTACTTC. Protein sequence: CASSPGLAGGREETQYF.